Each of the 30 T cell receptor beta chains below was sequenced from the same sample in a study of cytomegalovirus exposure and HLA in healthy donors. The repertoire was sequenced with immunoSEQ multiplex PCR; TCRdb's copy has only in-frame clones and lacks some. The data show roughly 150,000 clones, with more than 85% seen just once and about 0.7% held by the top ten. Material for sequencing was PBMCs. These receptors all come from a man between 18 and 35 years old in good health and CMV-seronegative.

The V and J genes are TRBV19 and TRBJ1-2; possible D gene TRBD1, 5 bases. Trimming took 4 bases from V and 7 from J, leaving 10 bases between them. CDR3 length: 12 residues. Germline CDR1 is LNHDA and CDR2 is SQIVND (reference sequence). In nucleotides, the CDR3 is TGTGCCAGTAGTAGGCAGGGCCCTGGCTACACCTTC. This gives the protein CASSRQGPGYTF.

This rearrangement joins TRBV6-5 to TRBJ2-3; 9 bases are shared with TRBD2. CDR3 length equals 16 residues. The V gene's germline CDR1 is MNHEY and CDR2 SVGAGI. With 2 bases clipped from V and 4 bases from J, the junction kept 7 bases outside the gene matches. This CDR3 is CASSYVAGGPADTQYF. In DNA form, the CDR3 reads TGTGCCAGCAGTTACGTCGCGGGAGGGCCCGCAGATACGCAGTATTTT.

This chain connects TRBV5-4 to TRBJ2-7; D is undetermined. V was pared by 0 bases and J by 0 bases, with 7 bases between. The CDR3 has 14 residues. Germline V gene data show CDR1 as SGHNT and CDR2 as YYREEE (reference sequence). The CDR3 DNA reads TGTGCCAGCAGCTTGGGGGCCCTCTCCTACGAGCAGTACTTC. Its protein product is CASSLGALSYEQYF.

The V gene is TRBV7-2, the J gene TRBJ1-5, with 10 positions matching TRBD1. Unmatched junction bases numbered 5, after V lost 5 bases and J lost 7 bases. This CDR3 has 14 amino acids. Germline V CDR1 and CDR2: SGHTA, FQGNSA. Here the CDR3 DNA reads TGTGCCAGCAGCCCGGACAGGGGGAGACAGCCCCAGCATTTT. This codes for CASSPDRGRQPQHF.

The CDR3 DNA reads as TGTGCCAGCAGCCCCAGGGGAGCTGACTACGAGCAGTACTTC. Encoded protein: CASSPRGADYEQYF. The chain recombines TRBV13 with TRBJ2-7, with D possibly TRBD1 on 6 matching bases. V dropped 5 bases and J dropped 3 bases, with 14 bases sitting between them. Germline CDR1 is PRHDT and CDR2 is FYEKMQ (reference sequence). There are 14 residues in the CDR3.

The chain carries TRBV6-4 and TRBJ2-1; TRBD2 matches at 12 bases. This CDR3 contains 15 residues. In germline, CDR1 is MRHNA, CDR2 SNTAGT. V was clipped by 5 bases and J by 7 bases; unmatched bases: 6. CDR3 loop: CASSPGTSGSNEQFF. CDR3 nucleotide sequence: TGTGCCAGCAGTCCCGGGACTAGCGGGTCGAATGAGCAGTTCTTC.

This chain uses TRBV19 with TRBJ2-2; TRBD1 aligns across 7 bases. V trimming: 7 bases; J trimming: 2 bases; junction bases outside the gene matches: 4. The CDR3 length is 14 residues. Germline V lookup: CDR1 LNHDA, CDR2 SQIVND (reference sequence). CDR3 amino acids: CASIGTANTGELFF. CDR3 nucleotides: TGTGCCAGTATCGGGACAGCTAACACCGGGGAGCTGTTTTTT.

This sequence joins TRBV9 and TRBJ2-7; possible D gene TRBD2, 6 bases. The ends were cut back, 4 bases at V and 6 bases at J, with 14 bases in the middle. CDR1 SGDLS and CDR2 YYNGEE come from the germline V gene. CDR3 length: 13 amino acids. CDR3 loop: CASSPAGFSEQYF. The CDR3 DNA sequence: TGTGCCAGCAGCCCCGCGGGGTTTAGCGAGCAGTACTTC.

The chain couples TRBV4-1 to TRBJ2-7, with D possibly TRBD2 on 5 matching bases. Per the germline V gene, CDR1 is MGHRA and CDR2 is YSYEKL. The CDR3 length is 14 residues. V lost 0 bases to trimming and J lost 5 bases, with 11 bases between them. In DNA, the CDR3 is TGCGCCAGCAGCCAAGAATCAAGAGGGAACGAGCAGTACTTC. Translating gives CASSQESRGNEQYF.

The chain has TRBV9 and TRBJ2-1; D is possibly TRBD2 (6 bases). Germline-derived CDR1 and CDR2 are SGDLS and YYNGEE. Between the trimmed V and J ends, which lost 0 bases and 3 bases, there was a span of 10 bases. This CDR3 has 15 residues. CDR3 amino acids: CASSVGAGRYNEQFF. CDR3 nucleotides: TGTGCCAGCAGCGTAGGTGCGGGACGCTACAATGAGCAGTTCTTC.

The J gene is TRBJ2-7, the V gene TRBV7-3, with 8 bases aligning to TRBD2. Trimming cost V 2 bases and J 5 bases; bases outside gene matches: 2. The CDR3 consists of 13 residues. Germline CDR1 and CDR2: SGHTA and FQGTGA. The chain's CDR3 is CASSLAGGNEQYF. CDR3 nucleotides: TGTGCCAGCAGCTTAGCGGGAGGAAACGAGCAGTACTTC. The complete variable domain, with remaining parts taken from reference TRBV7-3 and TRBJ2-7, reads GAGVSQTPSNKVTEKGKYVELRCDPISGHTALYWYRQSLGQGPEFLIYFQGTGAADDSGLPNDRFFAVRPEGSVSTLKIQRTERGDSAVYLCASSLAGGNEQYFGPGTRLTVT.

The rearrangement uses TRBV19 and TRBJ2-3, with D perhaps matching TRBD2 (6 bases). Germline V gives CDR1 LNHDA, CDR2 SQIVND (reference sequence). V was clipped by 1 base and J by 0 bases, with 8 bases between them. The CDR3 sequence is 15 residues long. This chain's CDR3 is CASSIGGVSTDTQYF. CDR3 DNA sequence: TGTGCCAGTAGTATAGGGGGGGTAAGCACAGATACGCAGTATTTT.

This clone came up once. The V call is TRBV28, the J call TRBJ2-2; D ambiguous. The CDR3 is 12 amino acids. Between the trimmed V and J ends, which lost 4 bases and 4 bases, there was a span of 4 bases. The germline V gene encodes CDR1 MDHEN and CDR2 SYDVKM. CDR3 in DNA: TGTGCCAGCAGTTCAGGCACCGGGGAGCTGTTTTTT. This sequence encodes CASSSGTGELFF. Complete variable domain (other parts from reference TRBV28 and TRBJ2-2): DVKVTQSSRYLVKRTGEKVFLECVQDMDHENMFWYRQDPGLGLRLIYFSYDVKMKEKGDIPEGYSVSREKKERFSLILESASTNQTSMYLCASSSGTGELFFGEGSRLTVL.

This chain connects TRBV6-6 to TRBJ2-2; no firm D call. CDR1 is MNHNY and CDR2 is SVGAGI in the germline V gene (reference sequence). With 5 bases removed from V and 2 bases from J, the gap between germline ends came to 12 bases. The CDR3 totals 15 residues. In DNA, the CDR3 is TGTGCCAGCAGTAAACTGGGCTCAAACACCGGGGAGCTGTTTTTT. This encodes CASSKLGSNTGELFF.

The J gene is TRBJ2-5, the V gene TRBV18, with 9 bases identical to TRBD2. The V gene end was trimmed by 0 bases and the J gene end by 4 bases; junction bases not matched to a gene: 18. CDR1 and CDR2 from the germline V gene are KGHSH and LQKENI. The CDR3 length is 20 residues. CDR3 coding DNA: TGTGCCAGCTCACCACCACCGCGGGGGGGCGGGGGACATGAGGGAGAGACCCAGTACTTC. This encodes CASSPPPRGGGGHEGETQYF.

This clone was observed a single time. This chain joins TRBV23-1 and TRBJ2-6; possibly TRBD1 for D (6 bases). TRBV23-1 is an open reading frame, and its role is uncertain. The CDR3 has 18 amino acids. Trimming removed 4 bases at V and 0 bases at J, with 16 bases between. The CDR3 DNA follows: TGCGCCAGCAGTCGCCCGGACAGATCGAGCTCTGGGGCCAACGTCCTGACTTTC. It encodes CASSRPDRSSSGANVLTF.

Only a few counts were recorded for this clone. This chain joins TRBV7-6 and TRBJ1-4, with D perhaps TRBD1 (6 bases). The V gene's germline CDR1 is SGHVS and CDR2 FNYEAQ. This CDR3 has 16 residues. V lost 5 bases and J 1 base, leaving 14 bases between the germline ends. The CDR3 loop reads CASSRVGGRTNEKLFF. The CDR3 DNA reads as TGTGCCAGCAGCCGCGTGGGGGGGCGAACTAATGAAAAACTGTTTTTT.

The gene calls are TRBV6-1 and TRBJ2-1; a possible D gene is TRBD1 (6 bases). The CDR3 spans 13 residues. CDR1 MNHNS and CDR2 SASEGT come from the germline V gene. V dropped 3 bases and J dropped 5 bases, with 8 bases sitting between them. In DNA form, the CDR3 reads TGTGCCAGCAGTGACAGGGGCGACAATGAGCAGTTCTTC. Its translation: CASSDRGDNEQFF.

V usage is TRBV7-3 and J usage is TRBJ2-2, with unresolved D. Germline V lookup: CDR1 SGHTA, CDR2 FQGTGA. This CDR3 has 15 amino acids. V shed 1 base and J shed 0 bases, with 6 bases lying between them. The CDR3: CASSLSGPNTGELFF. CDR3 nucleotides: TGTGCCAGCAGCTTAAGTGGCCCGAACACCGGGGAGCTGTTTTTT. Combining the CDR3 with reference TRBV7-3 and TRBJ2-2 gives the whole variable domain GAGVSQTPSNKVTEKGKYVELRCDPISGHTALYWYRQSLGQGPEFLIYFQGTGAADDSGLPNDRFFAVRPEGSVSTLKIQRTERGDSAVYLCASSLSGPNTGELFFGEGSRLTVL.

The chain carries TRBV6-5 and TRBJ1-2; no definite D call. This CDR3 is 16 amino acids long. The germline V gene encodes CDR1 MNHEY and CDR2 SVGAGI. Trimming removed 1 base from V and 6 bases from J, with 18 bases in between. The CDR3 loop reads CASSYFPGSLLDGYTF. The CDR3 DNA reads TGTGCCAGCAGTTACTTTCCGGGATCCCTGCTCGATGGCTACACCTTC.

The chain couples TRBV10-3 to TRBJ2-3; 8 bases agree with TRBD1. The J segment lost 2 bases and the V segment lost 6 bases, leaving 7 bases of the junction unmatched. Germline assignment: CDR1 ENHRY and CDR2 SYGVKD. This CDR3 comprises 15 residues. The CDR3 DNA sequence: TGTGCCATCAGGACCGGGACAGGCACCACAGATACGCAGTATTTT. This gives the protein CAIRTGTGTTDTQYF.

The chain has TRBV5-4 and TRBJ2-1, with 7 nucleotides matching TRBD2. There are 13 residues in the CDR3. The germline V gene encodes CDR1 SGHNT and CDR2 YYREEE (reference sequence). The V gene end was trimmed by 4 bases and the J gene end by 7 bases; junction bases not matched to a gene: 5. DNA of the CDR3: TGTGCCAGCAGCCGGGAGGCGATAAATGAGCAGTTCTTC. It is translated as CASSREAINEQFF.

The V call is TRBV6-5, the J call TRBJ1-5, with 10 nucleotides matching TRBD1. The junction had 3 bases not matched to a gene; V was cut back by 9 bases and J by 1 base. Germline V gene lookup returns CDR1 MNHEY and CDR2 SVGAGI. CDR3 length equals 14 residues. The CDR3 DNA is TGTGCCAGTGGACAGGGGGGGAGCAATCAGCCCCAGCATTTT. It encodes CASGQGGSNQPQHF.

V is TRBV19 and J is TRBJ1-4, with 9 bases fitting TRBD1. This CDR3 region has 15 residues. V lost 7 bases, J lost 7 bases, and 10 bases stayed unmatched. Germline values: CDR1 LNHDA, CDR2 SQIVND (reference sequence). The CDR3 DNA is TGTGCCAGTACCATCCCGGGACAGGGATCTGAAAAACTGTTTTTT. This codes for CASTIPGQGSEKLFF.

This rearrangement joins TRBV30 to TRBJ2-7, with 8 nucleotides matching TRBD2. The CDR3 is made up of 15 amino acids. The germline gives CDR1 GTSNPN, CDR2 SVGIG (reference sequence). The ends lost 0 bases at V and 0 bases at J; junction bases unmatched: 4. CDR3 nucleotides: TGTGCCTGGAGTGTAGCACTAGCGGCCTCCTACGAGCAGTACTTC. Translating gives CAWSVALAASYEQYF.

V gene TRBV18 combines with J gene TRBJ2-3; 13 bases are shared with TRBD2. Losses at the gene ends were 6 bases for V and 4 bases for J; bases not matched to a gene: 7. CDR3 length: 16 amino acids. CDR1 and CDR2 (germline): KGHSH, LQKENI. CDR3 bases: TGTGCCAGCTCCCCTGGACTAGCGGGAGCAGCAGATACGCAGTATTTT. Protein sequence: CASSPGLAGAADTQYF.

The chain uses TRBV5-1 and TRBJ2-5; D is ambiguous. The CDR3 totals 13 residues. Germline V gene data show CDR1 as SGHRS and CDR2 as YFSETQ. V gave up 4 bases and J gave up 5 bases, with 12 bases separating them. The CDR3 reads CASSVRVPETQYF. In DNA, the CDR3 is TGCGCCAGCAGCGTCCGGGTCCCCGAGACCCAGTACTTC.

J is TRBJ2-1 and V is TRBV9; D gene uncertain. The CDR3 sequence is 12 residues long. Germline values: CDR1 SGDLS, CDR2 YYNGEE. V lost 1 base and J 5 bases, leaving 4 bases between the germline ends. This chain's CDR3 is CASSVPNNEQFF. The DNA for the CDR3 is TGTGCCAGCAGCGTACCCAACAATGAGCAGTTCTTC.

This CDR3 is CASSEVGGIGGTQHF. CDR3 coding DNA: TGTGCCAGCAGTGAAGTCGGAGGAATCGGAGGAACCCAGCATTTT. This rearrangement joins TRBV2 to TRBJ1-5; D not resolved. From germline, CDR1 is SNHLY and CDR2 FYNNEI. This CDR3 is 15 amino acids long. The ends were cut back, 1 base at V and 11 bases at J, with 18 bases in the middle. Filled out from reference TRBV2 and TRBJ1-5, the complete variable domain reads EPEVTQTPSHQVTQMGQEVILRCVPISNHLYFYWYRQILGQKVEFLVSFYNNEISEKSEIFDDQFSVERPDGSNFTLKIRSTKLEDSAMYFCASSEVGGIGGTQHFGDGTRLSIL.

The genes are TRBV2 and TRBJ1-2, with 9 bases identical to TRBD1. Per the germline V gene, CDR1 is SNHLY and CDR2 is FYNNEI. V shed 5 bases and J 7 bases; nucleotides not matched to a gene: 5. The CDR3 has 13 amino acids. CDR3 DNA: TGTGCCAGCAGTAGGGGGACAGGGATTGGCTACACCTTC. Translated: CASSRGTGIGYTF.